This T cell receptor (beta chain) was sequenced in a study of cytomegalovirus exposure and HLA in healthy donors. The CDR3 runs 16 residues. Per the germline V gene, CDR1 is SGHDN and CDR2 is FVKESK. The ends were cut back, 1 base at V and 0 bases at J, with 10 bases in the middle. It was with 60 Vbeta and 13 Jbeta primers that the PCR ran. Clones were read by immunoSEQ multiplex PCR, and TCRdb kept only the in-frame ones, dropping some. The data show about 150,000 clones, around 80% seen once. The chain combines TRBV14 with TRBJ1-3, with D tentatively TRBD1 (6 bases). The receptor's source is a male donor in good health and CMV-seropositive. Sequences were obtained from PBMCs. CDR3 protein: CASSQAHRASGNTIYF. The CDR3 DNA reads TGTGCCAGCAGCCAAGCTCACAGGGCCTCTGGAAACACCATATATTTT.